This T cell receptor (beta chain) is from a study of CDR3 diversity in severe acne (dated by TCRdb to between 2018 and 2021). Its CDR3 holds 12 amino acids, cysteine through phenylalanine. The read is trimmed to its CDR3 DNA, 36 bases read in frame from base 1. V drops 3 bases and J drops 7 bases, leaving 6 bases in between. Looking up the germline V gene yields CDR1 MNHNS and CDR2 SASEGT. The library was prepared using PCR. The sequencer listed for this sample is Illumina HiSeq 2000. The public reads were quality trimmed at Q25 with fastp and then assembled into clones with MiXCR by TCRdb, keeping productive beta chains. Rows matching on CDR3 protein sequence are summarized as one entry with the most common DNA and genes. The sample table contains 84,000 or so distinct CDR3 sequences; only one count was recorded for 45% to 55% of them. The ten largest make up 10% of the sample. This clonotype showed up just once. Its antigen remains unidentified. No base quality information exists; no much larger clone differs at one position. One read alone is weak evidence.

Recombination joined TRBV6-1 with TRBJ2-2, with no confident D gene call. The source is a male donor in good health, serving as a control. Sequenced input: blood. This receptor has the CDR3 CASSDLGGELFF. The base sequence is TGTGCCAGCAGTGATTTGGGCGGGGAGCTGTTTTTT.